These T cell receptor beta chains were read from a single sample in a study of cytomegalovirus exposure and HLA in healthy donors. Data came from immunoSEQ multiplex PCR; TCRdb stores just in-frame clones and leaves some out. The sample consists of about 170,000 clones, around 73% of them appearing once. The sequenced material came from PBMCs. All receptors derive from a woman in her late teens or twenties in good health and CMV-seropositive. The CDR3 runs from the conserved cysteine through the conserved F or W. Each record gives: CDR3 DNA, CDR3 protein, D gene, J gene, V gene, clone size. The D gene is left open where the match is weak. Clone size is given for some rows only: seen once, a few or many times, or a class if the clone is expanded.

DNA: TGTGCCTGGAAGAGTACGAGAAACACCATATATTTT; CDR3: CAWKSTRNTIYF; D: -; J: TRBJ1-3; V: TRBV30; size: -
DNA: TGCAGCGTCAACAAGTACAATGAGCAGTTCTTC; CDR3: CSVNKYNEQFF; D: -; J: TRBJ2-1; V: TRBV29-1; size: -
DNA: TGTGCCAGCAGTGCCGAGCGGGGGAGCAATGAGCAGTTCTTC; CDR3: CASSAERGSNEQFF; D: TRBD2; J: TRBJ2-1; V: TRBV2; size: few
DNA: TGTGCCTGGAGTGTTCAGGAAGACACTGAAGCTTTCTTT; CDR3: CAWSVQEDTEAFF; D: -; J: TRBJ1-1; V: TRBV30; size: few
DNA: TGTGCCACCAGCAGGGGCGTCAGCGGGGGTCAGTACGAGCAGTACTTC; CDR3: CATSRGVSGGQYEQYF; D: TRBD2; J: TRBJ2-7; V: TRBV15; size: -
DNA: TGTGCTAGTGGGTTGGTATTACAGGGAGAATTACGACACACCATATATTTT; CDR3: CASGLVLQGELRHTIYF; D: -; J: TRBJ1-3; V: TRBV12-5; size: -
DNA: TGTGCCAGCAGACCGGGACAGGGGCCGACCGGGGAGCTGTTTTTT; CDR3: CASRPGQGPTGELFF; D: TRBD1; J: TRBJ2-2; V: TRBV6-5; size: -
DNA: TGTGCCAGCAGTTGGGGGGGGGAGAGCTCCTACAATGAGCAGTTCTTC; CDR3: CASSWGGESSYNEQFF; D: TRBD2; J: TRBJ2-1; V: TRBV7-3; size: -
DNA: TGTGCCAGCAGCTCTGAGGGTCTCACCACTGAAGCTTTCTTT; CDR3: CASSSEGLTTEAFF; D: -; J: TRBJ1-1; V: TRBV2; size: -
DNA: TGTGCCAGCAGTTTTCAGGGGATTAGCTCCTATAATTCACCCCTCCACTTT; CDR3: CASSFQGISSYNSPLHF; D: -; J: TRBJ1-6; V: TRBV27; size: -
DNA: TGTGCCAGCAGTCCCAGGACAGGGGGCTTCTCTGGGGCCAACGTCCTGACTTTC; CDR3: CASSPRTGGFSGANVLTF; D: TRBD1; J: TRBJ2-6; V: TRBV27; size: -
DNA: TGTGCCAGCAGCTTAGTTTGGGGACAGGGTGGGACTGAAGCTTTCTTT; CDR3: CASSLVWGQGGTEAFF; D: TRBD1; J: TRBJ1-1; V: TRBV7-8; size: -
DNA: TGTGCCAGCAGTGACGCGGACAGAATGGAGACCCAGTACTTC; CDR3: CASSDADRMETQYF; D: -; J: TRBJ2-5; V: TRBV6-4; size: -
DNA: TGCAGCGTTGTAGTTCCCGGGGGCGGGGGTCCAAGCAATCAGCCCCAGCATTTT; CDR3: CSVVVPGGGGPSNQPQHF; D: -; J: TRBJ1-5; V: TRBV29-1; size: -
DNA: TGTGCCGGCTCACCAGGGGGCGCGAACACTGAAGCTTTCTTT; CDR3: CAGSPGGANTEAFF; D: TRBD1; J: TRBJ1-1; V: TRBV18; size: few
DNA: TGTGCCAGCTCACTTGGCTCGCTCCAGTTCTTC; CDR3: CASSLGSLQFF; D: -; J: TRBJ2-1; V: TRBV18; size: -
DNA: TGCGCCAGCAGCTTGTTAGCTGAGAACGGGGAGACCCAGTACTTC; CDR3: CASSLLAENGETQYF; D: -; J: TRBJ2-5; V: TRBV5-1; size: -
DNA: TGTGCCTGGAGTGTAGCCGGGGGCACAGATACGCAGTATTTT; CDR3: CAWSVAGGTDTQYF; D: -; J: TRBJ2-3; V: TRBV30; size: -
DNA: TGTGCCAGCAGCATAAGCGGGGGCTCCTACAATGAGCAGTTCTTC; CDR3: CASSISGGSYNEQFF; D: TRBD2; J: TRBJ2-1; V: TRBV11-3; size: -
DNA: TGTGCCAGCAGCCGCGGACTAGAAGAGACCCAGTACTTC; CDR3: CASSRGLEETQYF; D: TRBD2; J: TRBJ2-5; V: TRBV7-9; size: few
DNA: TGTGCCAGCAGTGGATCCAGGGAACAAAGCTCTGGGGCCAACGTCCTGACTTTC; CDR3: CASSGSREQSSGANVLTF; D: -; J: TRBJ2-6; V: TRBV6-1; size: -
DNA: TGCGCCAGCAGTCAAGGGTTCACGGGGGGCGCGGGAGATACGCAGTATTTT; CDR3: CASSQGFTGGAGDTQYF; D: -; J: TRBJ2-3; V: TRBV4-3; size: -
DNA: TGCGCCAGCAGCCAAGATTTAAGCCTGGGGAGAGAGCAGTACTTC; CDR3: CASSQDLSLGREQYF; D: -; J: TRBJ2-7; V: TRBV4-1; size: -
DNA: TGTGCCAGCAGCGAGGACATCCCAGATACGCAGTATTTT; CDR3: CASSEDIPDTQYF; D: -; J: TRBJ2-3; V: TRBV5-5; size: -
DNA: TGCGCCAGCAGCCAAGCGAGATCCCTAGCCTACGAGCAGTACTTC; CDR3: CASSQARSLAYEQYF; D: -; J: TRBJ2-7; V: TRBV4-3; size: -
DNA: TGCGCCAGCAGCCAAGATTGGCCAGGTTACGAGCAGTACTTC; CDR3: CASSQDWPGYEQYF; D: -; J: TRBJ2-7; V: TRBV4-3; size: -
DNA: TGCGCCAGCAGTGAGACCCAGGACACCATGAATCAAGCTTTCTTT; CDR3: CASSETQDTMNQAFF; D: -; J: TRBJ1-1; V: TRBV10-1; size: -
DNA: TGTGCCAGCAGTTTATCCCCGAGACAGGGAGCCTACGAGCAGTACTTC; CDR3: CASSLSPRQGAYEQYF; D: TRBD1; J: TRBJ2-7; V: TRBV27; size: -
DNA: TGTGCCAGCAGCCTCAGCTGGACAGGGAACATTCAGTACTTC; CDR3: CASSLSWTGNIQYF; D: TRBD1; J: TRBJ2-4; V: TRBV7-3; size: -
DNA: TGTGCCAGCACCCCCCATTGGGCCCCCAATCAGCCCCAGCATTTT; CDR3: CASTPHWAPNQPQHF; D: -; J: TRBJ1-5; V: TRBV27; size: few
DNA: TGTGCCAGCAGCCAATTGGAGAGGGAAGAAACTCCCCTCCACTTT; CDR3: CASSQLEREETPLHF; D: -; J: TRBJ1-6; V: TRBV5-6; size: -
DNA: TGTGCCAGCAGAATAGACAGGGGTGAAGCTTTCTTT; CDR3: CASRIDRGEAFF; D: TRBD1; J: TRBJ1-1; V: TRBV7-2; size: -
DNA: TGTGCCATCAGTGCCTCATTCAGGGACTATAATTCACCCCTCCACTTT; CDR3: CAISASFRDYNSPLHF; D: -; J: TRBJ1-6; V: TRBV10-3; size: few
DNA: TGTGCCAGCAGCCAAGATAGTCTAGCGGGGGGGTGGAACGAGCAGTACTTC; CDR3: CASSQDSLAGGWNEQYF; D: TRBD2; J: TRBJ2-7; V: TRBV4-2; size: -
DNA: TGCGCCAGCAGCTTACCGGGACTAGCGGGGGGAAATGAGCAGTTCTTC; CDR3: CASSLPGLAGGNEQFF; D: TRBD2; J: TRBJ2-1; V: TRBV5-1; size: -
DNA: TGTGCCAGCAGTTGGACAGGCCCGAACACTGAAGCTTTCTTT; CDR3: CASSWTGPNTEAFF; D: TRBD1; J: TRBJ1-1; V: TRBV27; size: -
DNA: TGTGCCAGCAGCTTAGGGGGAGGGAGCGAGCAGTACTTC; CDR3: CASSLGGGSEQYF; D: TRBD2; J: TRBJ2-7; V: TRBV7-2; size: -
DNA: TGTGCCAGCAGCCAAGACGGATTTTTTTTGTCGGGGGGGAAACAAGAGACCCAGTACTTC; CDR3: CASSQDGFFLSGGKQETQYF; D: TRBD2; J: TRBJ2-5; V: TRBV4-2; size: -
DNA: TGTGCCAGCAGCCTCGGGGACAGGGTAAACTCACCCCTCCACTTT; CDR3: CASSLGDRVNSPLHF; D: TRBD1; J: TRBJ1-6; V: TRBV28; size: once
DNA: TGTGCCAGCAGTTACTCGAGGACAGGGGTTCGGACTGAAGCTTTCTTT; CDR3: CASSYSRTGVRTEAFF; D: TRBD1; J: TRBJ1-1; V: TRBV6-5; size: few
DNA: TGTGCTAGTGGTTTGGCTCCTGGGCCTGGAAACACCATATATTTT; CDR3: CASGLAPGPGNTIYF; D: -; J: TRBJ1-3; V: TRBV12-5; size: few
DNA: TGTGCCACCAGCAGCCGGTCGGGTCCGAACACCGGGGAGCTGTTTTTT; CDR3: CATSSRSGPNTGELFF; D: -; J: TRBJ2-2; V: TRBV15; size: -
DNA: TGTGCCAGCTCTAGGGACAGCGCATCCTACGAGCAGTACTTC; CDR3: CASSRDSASYEQYF; D: TRBD1; J: TRBJ2-7; V: TRBV18; size: -
DNA: TGTGCCAGCAGCTTCTCCGGGGATAGCAATCAGCCCCAGCATTTT; CDR3: CASSFSGDSNQPQHF; D: -; J: TRBJ1-5; V: TRBV5-6; size: -
DNA: TGTGCCAGCAGCTTACGCGGGGGAGGGACCGGGGAGCTGTTTTTT; CDR3: CASSLRGGGTGELFF; D: TRBD2; J: TRBJ2-2; V: TRBV7-6; size: -
DNA: TGTGCCAGCAGCTTACAAGGGGGTGAGAACACTGAAGCTTTCTTT; CDR3: CASSLQGGENTEAFF; D: -; J: TRBJ1-1; V: TRBV13; size: -
DNA: TGTGCCAGCAGAGCTTACGGGACTAGGTGGGCTGGAGGGACCCAGTACTTC; CDR3: CASRAYGTRWAGGTQYF; D: TRBD2; J: TRBJ2-5; V: TRBV2; size: few
DNA: TGCGCCAGCAGCCAAGTATTCCTAGCGGGGATCACAGATACGCAGTATTTT; CDR3: CASSQVFLAGITDTQYF; D: TRBD2; J: TRBJ2-3; V: TRBV4-3; size: -
DNA: TGTGCCAGCAGTTCCAATAGTTACGAGCAGTACTTC; CDR3: CASSSNSYEQYF; D: -; J: TRBJ2-7; V: TRBV6-5; size: -
DNA: TGCGCCAGCAGCCAAGCAGGCGGGGGGGGCGGACTTAGGACCCAGCATTTT; CDR3: CASSQAGGGGGLRTQHF; D: -; J: TRBJ1-5; V: TRBV4-1; size: -
DNA: TGTGCCAGCAGTTTTGACAGCAGCTATGGCTACACCTTC; CDR3: CASSFDSSYGYTF; D: -; J: TRBJ1-2; V: TRBV28; size: -
DNA: TGTGCCAGCAGTTCTGGTGCGATCGCTGAAGCTTTCTTT; CDR3: CASSSGAIAEAFF; D: -; J: TRBJ1-1; V: TRBV28; size: few
DNA: TGTGCCAGCAGCTTTCAACTGGCAGGGGGCAATGGTGGCTACACCTTC; CDR3: CASSFQLAGGNGGYTF; D: TRBD1; J: TRBJ1-2; V: TRBV7-9; size: -
DNA: TGTGCCAGCAGCTTTAAGTCCGGGGATGGCTACACCTTC; CDR3: CASSFKSGDGYTF; D: -; J: TRBJ1-2; V: TRBV11-2; size: -
DNA: TGCGCCAGCAGCTCCCCCAGAACAGGGGGAACTGAAGCTTTCTTT; CDR3: CASSSPRTGGTEAFF; D: TRBD1; J: TRBJ1-1; V: TRBV5-1; size: few
DNA: TGTGCCAGCAGTTCACGGACAGAAGCCTCAACTAATGAAAAACTGTTTTTT; CDR3: CASSSRTEASTNEKLFF; D: -; J: TRBJ1-4; V: TRBV28; size: -
DNA: TGCGCCAGCAGCTTGACCCCACCAGGGGTTAACACTGAAGCTTTCTTT; CDR3: CASSLTPPGVNTEAFF; D: -; J: TRBJ1-1; V: TRBV5-1; size: few
DNA: TGTGCCACCAGCAGAGCCGGCCCCTCGGGGGAGACCCAGTACTTC; CDR3: CATSRAGPSGETQYF; D: -; J: TRBJ2-5; V: TRBV15; size: -
DNA: TGTGCCACCAGCAGTACCGGGGGGTCTCGGGAGCAATACTTC; CDR3: CATSSTGGSREQYF; D: TRBD2; J: TRBJ2-7; V: TRBV15; size: -